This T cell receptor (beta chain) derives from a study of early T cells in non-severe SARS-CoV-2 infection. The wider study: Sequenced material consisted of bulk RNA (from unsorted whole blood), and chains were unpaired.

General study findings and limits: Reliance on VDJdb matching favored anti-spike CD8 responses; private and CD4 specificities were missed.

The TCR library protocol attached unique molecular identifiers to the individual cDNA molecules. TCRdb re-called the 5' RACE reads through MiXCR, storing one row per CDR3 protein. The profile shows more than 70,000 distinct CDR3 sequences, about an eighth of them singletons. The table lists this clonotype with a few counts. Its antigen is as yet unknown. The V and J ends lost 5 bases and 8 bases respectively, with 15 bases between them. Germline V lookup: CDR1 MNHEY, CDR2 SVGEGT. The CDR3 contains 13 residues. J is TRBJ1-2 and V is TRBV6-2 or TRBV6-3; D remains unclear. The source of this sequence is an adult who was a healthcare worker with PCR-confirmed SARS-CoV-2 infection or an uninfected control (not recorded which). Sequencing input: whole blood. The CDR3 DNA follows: TGTGCCAGCAGTCCCGGAATCAGAGGGGGCTACACCTTC. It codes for CASSPGIRGGYTF.